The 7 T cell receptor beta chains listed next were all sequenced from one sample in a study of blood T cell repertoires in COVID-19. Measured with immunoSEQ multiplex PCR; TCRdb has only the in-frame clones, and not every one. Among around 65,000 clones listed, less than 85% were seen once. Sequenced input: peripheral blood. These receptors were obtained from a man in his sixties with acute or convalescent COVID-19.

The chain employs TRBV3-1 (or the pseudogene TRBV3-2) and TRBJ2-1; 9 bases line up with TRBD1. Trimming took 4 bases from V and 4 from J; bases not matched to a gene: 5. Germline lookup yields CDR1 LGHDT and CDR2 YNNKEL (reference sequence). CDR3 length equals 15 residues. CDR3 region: CASSPGQGPYNEQFF. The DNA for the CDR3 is TGTGCCAGCAGCCCGGGACAGGGACCGTACAATGAGCAGTTCTTC.

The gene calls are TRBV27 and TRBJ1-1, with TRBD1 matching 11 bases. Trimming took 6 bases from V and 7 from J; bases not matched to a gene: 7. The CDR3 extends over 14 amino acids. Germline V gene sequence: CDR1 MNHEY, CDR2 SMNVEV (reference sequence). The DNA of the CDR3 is TGTGCCAGCAGACCCGGACAGGGGGCTGGTGAAGCTTTCTTT. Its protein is CASRPGQGAGEAFF.

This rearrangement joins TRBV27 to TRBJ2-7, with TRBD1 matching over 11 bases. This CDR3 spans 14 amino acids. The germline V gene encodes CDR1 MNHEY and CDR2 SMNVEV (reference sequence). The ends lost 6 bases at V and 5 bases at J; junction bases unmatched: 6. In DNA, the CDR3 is TGTGCCAGCAGGGGGACAGGGGGATTCCACGAGCAGTACTTC. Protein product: CASRGTGGFHEQYF.

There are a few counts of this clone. The CDR3 here is CASSRDSRVGNTEAFF. As DNA, the CDR3 is TGTGCCAGCAGTAGGGACAGCAGAGTTGGGAACACTGAAGCTTTCTTT. The chain has TRBV27 and TRBJ1-1; 7 bases fit TRBD1. V shed 5 bases and J 1 base; nucleotides not matched to a gene: 10. This CDR3 has 16 residues. Germline lookup yields CDR1 MNHEY and CDR2 SMNVEV (reference sequence).

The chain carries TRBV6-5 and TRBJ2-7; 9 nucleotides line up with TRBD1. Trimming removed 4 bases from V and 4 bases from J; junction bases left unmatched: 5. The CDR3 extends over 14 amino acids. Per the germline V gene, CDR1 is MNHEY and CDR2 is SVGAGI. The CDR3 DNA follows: TGTGCCAGCAGTTTCGGACAGGGGAATTACGAGCAGTACTTC. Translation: CASSFGQGNYEQYF.

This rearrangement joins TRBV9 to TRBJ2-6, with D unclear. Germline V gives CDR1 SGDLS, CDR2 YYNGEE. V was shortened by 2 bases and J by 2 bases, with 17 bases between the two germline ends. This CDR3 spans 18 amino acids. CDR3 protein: CASSVRPPERTGANVLTF. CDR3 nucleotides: TGTGCCAGCAGCGTTCGTCCACCTGAGAGGACTGGGGCCAACGTCCTGACTTTC.

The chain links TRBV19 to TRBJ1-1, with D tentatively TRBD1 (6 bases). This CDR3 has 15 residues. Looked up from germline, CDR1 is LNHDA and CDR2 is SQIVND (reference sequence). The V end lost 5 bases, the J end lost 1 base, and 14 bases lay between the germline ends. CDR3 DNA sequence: TGTGCCAGTAGTCCCTGGACAGCGTGGAACACTGAAGCTTTCTTT. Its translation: CASSPWTAWNTEAFF.